A selection of T cell receptor beta chains follows, all from one sample in a study of vaccination effects on CD4 cells after COVID-19. Data came from immunoSEQ multiplex PCR; TCRdb stores just in-frame clones and leaves some out. The table records under 80,000 clones, 60% to 75% of them present only once. The antigens for these receptors are not known. The specimen comprised CD4+ T cells from PBMCs cultured with HIV peptides, sampled before COVID-19 vaccination. These receptors were taken from a human donor who had a prior SARS-CoV-2 infection. The CDR3 runs from the conserved cysteine through the conserved F or W. Each record gives: V gene, D gene, J gene, clone size, CDR3 DNA, CDR3 protein. A D gene is named only where the DNA matches it firmly. Clone size is not always given. Where it is, it says once, few, many or a class for expanded clones.

V gene: TRBV19; D gene: TRBD1; J gene: TRBJ1-4; clone size: .; CDR3 DNA: TGTGCCAGCTCCCAGGGGGTAAATGAAAAACTGTTTTTT; CDR3 protein: CASSQGVNEKLFF
V gene: TRBV11-2; D gene: .; J gene: TRBJ2-3; clone size: .; CDR3 DNA: TGTGCCAGCAGCTCCCTTGCGGGCAGCACAGATACGCAGTATTTT; CDR3 protein: CASSSLAGSTDTQYF
V gene: TRBV3-1/TRBV3-2; D gene: .; J gene: TRBJ1-1; clone size: few; CDR3 DNA: TGTGCCAGCAGGCCCATTGACAGAATGAACACTGAAGCTTTCTTT; CDR3 protein: CASRPIDRMNTEAFF
V gene: TRBV6-1; D gene: .; J gene: TRBJ2-4; clone size: .; CDR3 DNA: TGTGCCAGCAGTGAGGGCGGGGAAAACATTCAGTACTTC; CDR3 protein: CASSEGGENIQYF
V gene: TRBV4-2; D gene: .; J gene: TRBJ2-5; clone size: .; CDR3 DNA: TGTGCCAGCAGCCAAGATCCGGTTGTGGGAGACCCCCAAGAGACCCAGTACTTC; CDR3 protein: CASSQDPVVGDPQETQYF
V gene: TRBV20-1; D gene: .; J gene: TRBJ2-5; clone size: .; CDR3 DNA: TGCAGTGCTAGTAATCCGAGACAGACTCAAGAGACCCAGTACTTC; CDR3 protein: CSASNPRQTQETQYF
V gene: TRBV3-1/TRBV3-2; D gene: .; J gene: TRBJ2-7; clone size: .; CDR3 DNA: TGTGCCAGCAGCCAAACCAGGGACGAGCAGTACTTC; CDR3 protein: CASSQTRDEQYF
V gene: TRBV2; D gene: TRBD1; J gene: TRBJ1-6; clone size: .; CDR3 DNA: TGTGCCAGCAGGGAACAAGGGACAGCCAATTCACCCCTCCACTTT; CDR3 protein: CASREQGTANSPLHF
V gene: TRBV18; D gene: .; J gene: TRBJ2-7; clone size: few; CDR3 DNA: TGTGCCAGCTCACCCTCAGGGTTATCCTACGAGCAGTACTTC; CDR3 protein: CASSPSGLSYEQYF
V gene: TRBV18; D gene: .; J gene: TRBJ2-4; clone size: .; CDR3 DNA: TGTGCCAGCTCACCACTTGGAGGGTCAGGGTTAGGCAAAAACATTCAGTACTTC; CDR3 protein: CASSPLGGSGLGKNIQYF
V gene: TRBV11-3; D gene: TRBD1; J gene: TRBJ2-1; clone size: .; CDR3 DNA: TGTGCCAGCAGCCGGGGACAGGACCACAATGAGCAGTTCTTC; CDR3 protein: CASSRGQDHNEQFF
V gene: TRBV19; D gene: .; J gene: TRBJ1-1; clone size: .; CDR3 DNA: TGTGCCAGTAGTATGATTGGGGCTGCCCCGAACACTGAAGCTTTCTTT; CDR3 protein: CASSMIGAAPNTEAFF
V gene: TRBV5-6; D gene: TRBD1; J gene: TRBJ2-4; clone size: few; CDR3 DNA: TGTGCCAGCAGCCACAGGGGTCTGGCCAAAAACATTCAGTACTTC; CDR3 protein: CASSHRGLAKNIQYF
V gene: TRBV7-2; D gene: .; J gene: TRBJ2-4; clone size: .; CDR3 DNA: TGTGCCAGCAGCCAACTGGGGGCTCGTAACATTCAGTACTTC; CDR3 protein: CASSQLGARNIQYF
V gene: TRBV12-3/TRBV12-4; D gene: .; J gene: TRBJ2-2; clone size: .; CDR3 DNA: TGTGCCAGCAGAGTTGCGGTAGCCGGGGAGCTGTTTTTT; CDR3 protein: CASRVAVAGELFF
V gene: TRBV7-2; D gene: .; J gene: TRBJ2-7; clone size: .; CDR3 DNA: TGTGCCAGCAGCTTAGTGGGTGGGGCGGGGTACGAGCAGTACTTC; CDR3 protein: CASSLVGGAGYEQYF
V gene: TRBV6-6; D gene: .; J gene: TRBJ2-7; clone size: .; CDR3 DNA: TGTGCCAGCAGCCAGGACAGACTATCCTACGAGCAGTACTTC; CDR3 protein: CASSQDRLSYEQYF
V gene: TRBV5-1; D gene: TRBD1; J gene: TRBJ1-1; clone size: .; CDR3 DNA: TGCGCCAGCAGCTCCGGGACAGGGTACACTGAAGCTTTCTTT; CDR3 protein: CASSSGTGYTEAFF
V gene: TRBV28; D gene: TRBD2; J gene: TRBJ2-7; clone size: .; CDR3 DNA: TGTGCCAGCAGCCCTCTGGGACTAGCGGGAGGCAGACAGTACTTC; CDR3 protein: CASSPLGLAGGRQYF
V gene: TRBV3-1/TRBV3-2; D gene: .; J gene: TRBJ1-2; clone size: few; CDR3 DNA: TGTGCCAGCAGCCAAGGCGGCTATGGCTACACCTTC; CDR3 protein: CASSQGGYGYTF
V gene: TRBV5-4; D gene: .; J gene: TRBJ1-2; clone size: .; CDR3 DNA: TGTGCCAGCAGCTTGGGGGGAACACGGACTAACTATGGCTACACCTTC; CDR3 protein: CASSLGGTRTNYGYTF
V gene: TRBV9; D gene: .; J gene: TRBJ1-2; clone size: .; CDR3 DNA: TGTGCCAGCAGCAAAGCGCTGGACTATGGCTACACCTTC; CDR3 protein: CASSKALDYGYTF
V gene: TRBV6-1; D gene: .; J gene: TRBJ2-3; clone size: .; CDR3 DNA: TGTGCCAGCAGTGGAGGACTGGGCTATGAGGTAGATACGCAGTATTTT; CDR3 protein: CASSGGLGYEVDTQYF
V gene: TRBV12-3/TRBV12-4; D gene: TRBD1; J gene: TRBJ2-7; clone size: .; CDR3 DNA: TGTGCCACCCGGGACAGCTTTTCTACGCCGGAGTACTTC; CDR3 protein: CATRDSFSTPEYF
V gene: TRBV6-1; D gene: .; J gene: TRBJ2-7; clone size: .; CDR3 DNA: TGTGCCAGCAGTGAAAGCCCGGGACTCTATGAGCAGTACTTC; CDR3 protein: CASSESPGLYEQYF
V gene: TRBV3-1/TRBV3-2; D gene: TRBD2; J gene: TRBJ2-1; clone size: few; CDR3 DNA: TGTGCCAGCAGCCGGGACTATGCTTCCAATGAGCAGTTCTTC; CDR3 protein: CASSRDYASNEQFF
V gene: TRBV19; D gene: .; J gene: TRBJ2-7; clone size: once; CDR3 DNA: TGTGCCAGTAGTCAACCGGGGGAAACCTACGAGCAGTACTTC; CDR3 protein: CASSQPGETYEQYF
V gene: TRBV28; D gene: TRBD1; J gene: TRBJ1-4; clone size: .; CDR3 DNA: TGTGCCAGCAGTTTCTACAGGGGGCATGAAAAACTGTTTTTT; CDR3 protein: CASSFYRGHEKLFF